The table lists the clone carrying this TCR beta chain with a few counts. The sample comes from a study of blood T cell repertoires in COVID-19. On the study more broadly: T cells, B-cell-depleted T cells, or PBMCs provided the cDNA or gDNA that served as material.

Authors' data handling: Reference gene primers were amplified, and this amplification served to estimate nucleated cell counts. Sequencing used immunoSEQ multiplex PCR; TCRdb keeps in-frame clones, though not all of them. Clone size and V and J calls were adopted from that table, with D and trimming inferred from the DNA. The sample holds around 92,000 clones; about 74% are singletons and the top ten take 3.9%. CDR3 size: 19 residues. Losses at the gene ends were 1 base for V and 0 bases for J; bases not matched to a gene: 11. CDR1 is LGHNA, CDR2 YSLEER, per germline. The material sequenced was peripheral blood. This receptor was taken from a man between 65 and 79 years old with COVID-19, enrolled during active disease. The genes are TRBV4-3 and TRBJ2-1, with 8 bases identical to TRBD2. DNA for the CDR3: TGCGCCAGCAGCCAAGTGGGGCTAGCGGGCCGCAGCTCCTACAATGAGCAGTTCTTC. Residues: CASSQVGLAGRSSYNEQFF.